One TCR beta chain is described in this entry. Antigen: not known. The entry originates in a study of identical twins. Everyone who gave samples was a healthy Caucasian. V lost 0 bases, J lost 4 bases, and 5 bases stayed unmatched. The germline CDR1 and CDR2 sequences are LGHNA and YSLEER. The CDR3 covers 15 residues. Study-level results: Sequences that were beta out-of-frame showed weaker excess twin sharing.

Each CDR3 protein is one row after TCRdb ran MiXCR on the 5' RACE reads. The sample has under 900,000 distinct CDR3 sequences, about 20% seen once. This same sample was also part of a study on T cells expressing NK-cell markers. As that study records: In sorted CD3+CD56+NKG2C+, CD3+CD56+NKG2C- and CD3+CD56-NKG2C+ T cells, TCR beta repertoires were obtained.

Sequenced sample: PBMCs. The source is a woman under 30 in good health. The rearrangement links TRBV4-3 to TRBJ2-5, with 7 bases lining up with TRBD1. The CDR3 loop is CASSQDSRQGETQYF. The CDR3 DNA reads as TGCGCCAGCAGCCAAGATAGTCGACAGGGAGAGACCCAGTACTTC.